The 22 T cell receptor beta chains below were found in one sample sequenced in a study of CD8 T cells in ankylosing spondylitis (TCRdb year 2017). Overall results and qualifications from the work: A TCR beta motif of seven or eight highly homologous amino acid variants appeared characteristic of blood from ankylosing spondylitis patients.

Which antigens these TCRs recognize remains unknown. Library preparation employed 5' RACE. Sequencing relied on an Illumina HiSeq 2500. The public reads were reanalyzed by TCRdb: fastp trimming at Q25, MiXCR alignment, in-frame beta chains only. Each CDR3 protein gets just one entry, which takes the most common genes and DNA from the rows behind it. In all, the sample holds roughly 350,000 distinct CDR3 sequences, and roughly 8% of those were seen once. Approximately 14% of the sample is in the top ten clones. The sequencing input was blood, either unsorted or a sorted T cell fraction (not recorded which). The receptors here all came from a male donor with ankylosing spondylitis.

The rearrangement joins TRBV5-1 to TRBJ2-1; TRBD1 might be the D (6 bases). This CDR3 is 15 amino acids long. V shed 1 base and J shed 6 bases, with 14 bases lying between them. CDR1 is SGHRS, CDR2 YFSETQ, per germline. This CDR3 reads CASSLWDTRGNEQFF. The DNA of the CDR3 is TGCGCCAGCAGCTTGTGGGACACGAGAGGCAATGAGCAGTTCTTC.

This clonotype came up many times. The chain has TRBV14 and TRBJ2-1, with 8 bases lining up with TRBD2. V lost 1 base to trimming and J lost 3 bases; unmatched junction nucleotides: 5. The CDR3 has 16 amino acids. Germline CDR1 SGHDN, CDR2 FVKESK. As DNA, the CDR3 is TGTGCCAGCAGCCAAGCCATAGCGGGAAGCTACAATGAGCAGTTCTTC. The encoded protein is CASSQAIAGSYNEQFF.

Ten or more counts support this clonotype. V is TRBV12-3 or TRBV12-4 and J is TRBJ2-3; TRBD2 is a possible D gene (6 bases). Trimming removed 6 bases at V and 8 bases at J, with 12 bases between. This CDR3 is 12 amino acids long. The chain's CDR3 is CASSPGGSTQYF. In DNA form, the CDR3 reads TGTGCCAGCAGCCCCGGGGGATCTACGCAGTATTTT.

This chain links TRBV4-1 with TRBJ2-7; perhaps TRBD1 as D (5 bases). This CDR3 comprises 16 residues. Germline CDR1 and CDR2: MGHRA and YSYEKL. V lost 1 base, J lost 4 bases, and 17 bases lay in between. CDR3 in amino acids: CASSQGSGLTGYEQYF. CDR3 DNA sequence: TGCGCCAGCAGCCAAGGATCAGGGCTAACCGGGTACGAGCAGTACTTC.

This sequence joins TRBV28 and TRBJ1-1; D is perhaps TRBD1 (6 bases). The CDR3 is 14 amino acids. From germline, CDR1 is MDHEN and CDR2 SYDVKM. V was clipped by 2 bases and J by 6 bases, with 13 bases between them. The CDR3 spells CASSLRHPGAEAFF. The CDR3 coding sequence is TGTGCCAGCAGTTTACGACACCCAGGGGCTGAAGCTTTCTTT.

This clonotype came up a few times. This chain uses TRBV6-1 with TRBJ2-1, with 10 positions matching TRBD2. There are 14 residues in the CDR3. Germline-derived CDR1 and CDR2 are MNHNS and SASEGT. Trimming at V came to 8 bases and at J to 4 bases, leaving 5 bases not matched to a gene. The CDR3 nucleotides read TGTGCCAGCCTAAGACTAGCGGGTTACAATGAGCAGTTCTTC. Its protein is CASLRLAGYNEQFF.

This clonotype came up many times. The gene calls are TRBV12-3 or TRBV12-4 and TRBJ1-5; the D is unclear. This CDR3 comprises 16 residues. V dropped 3 bases and J dropped 5 bases, with 17 bases sitting between them. CDR3 sequence reads: CASSFLAPAFHQPQHF. CDR3 DNA: TGTGCCAGCAGTTTTCTGGCACCCGCGTTCCATCAGCCCCAGCATTTT.

The sample holds many counts of this clonotype. V usage is TRBV2 and J usage is TRBJ2-1; D not certain. Trimming took off 6 bases at V and 0 bases at J, with 6 bases between the two ends. Looked up from germline, CDR1 is SNHLY and CDR2 is FYNNEI. This CDR3 region has 13 residues. The CDR3: CASRVSSYNEQFF. The CDR3 nucleotides are TGTGCCAGCAGGGTAAGCTCCTACAATGAGCAGTTCTTC.

This clonotype was counted only a few times. The CDR3 spells CASGKGASVNNEQFF. The DNA for the CDR3 is TGCGCCAGCGGCAAGGGGGCTAGCGTAAACAATGAGCAGTTCTTC. The V call is TRBV5-1, the J call TRBJ2-1; perhaps TRBD1 as D (7 bases). The germline CDR1 and CDR2 sequences are SGHRS and YFSETQ. The CDR3 is made up of 15 amino acids. V was cut by 7 bases and J by 5 bases, with 19 bases left in between.

This clonotype has only one observation. At one end, the junction sequence differs from germline, possibly due to a read error. The CDR3 region is CDSSQDRQITDTQYF. CDR3 nucleotides: TGTGACAGCAGCCAAGATCGACAGATCACAGATACGCAGTATTTT. The chain has TRBV14 and TRBJ2-3, with D perhaps TRBD1 (5 bases). The V gene's germline CDR1 is SGHDN and CDR2 FVKESK. The CDR3 runs to 15 residues.

The chain is built from TRBV6-5 and TRBJ1-4, with D possibly TRBD1 on 6 matching bases. The germline V and J ends were trimmed by 2 bases and 11 bases, with 12 bases remaining between them. Per the germline V gene, CDR1 is MNHEY and CDR2 is SVGAGI. The CDR3 is 13 amino acids. The CDR3 here is CASSYDPRGKLFF. The CDR3 DNA follows: TGTGCCAGCAGTTACGACCCCAGGGGCAAACTGTTTTTT.

This clonotype occurred a few times. J is TRBJ1-4 and V is TRBV12-3 or TRBV12-4, with TRBD1 matching over 10 bases. The CDR3 is made up of 16 amino acids. The ends lost 3 bases at V and 7 bases at J; junction bases unmatched: 8. The CDR3 loop is CASSFRGQGFTEKLFF. The CDR3 bases are TGTGCCAGCAGTTTTCGGGGACAGGGGTTTACTGAAAAACTGTTTTTT.

This clonotype was seen a handful of times. V and J are TRBV5-1 and TRBJ2-1; TRBD2 agrees at 9 bases. The CDR3 contains 18 residues. Trimming cost V 0 bases and J 7 bases; bases outside gene matches: 14. The V gene's germline CDR1 is SGHRS and CDR2 YFSETQ. The CDR3 region has the DNA TGCGCCAGCAGCTTGGGGGGGACCGGCGGGAGGGCCCGGAATGAGCAGTTCTTC. Amino acid sequence: CASSLGGTGGRARNEQFF.

The rearrangement uses TRBV15 and TRBJ2-1; weak D call: TRBD2 (6 bases). V lost 5 bases and J lost 0, with 11 bases in between. The germline CDR1 and CDR2 sequences are LNHNV and YYDKDF (reference sequence). The CDR3 totals 15 residues. The CDR3 coding sequence is TGTGCCACCAGCCCGAGACTAGTCTCCTACAATGAGCAGTTCTTC. The encoded protein is CATSPRLVSYNEQFF.

The chain links TRBV29-1 to TRBJ2-7; D assignment may be TRBD1 or TRBD2 (5 bases each). The CDR3 covers 14 residues. V was shortened by 3 bases and J by 3 bases, with 15 bases between the two germline ends. From germline, CDR1 is SQVTM and CDR2 ANQGSEA. CDR3 sequence: CSVEGETGLYEQYF. For the CDR3, the DNA is TGCAGCGTTGAGGGGGAGACTGGGCTCTACGAGCAGTACTTC.

The chain recombines TRBV21-1 with TRBJ2-1; the D segment call TRBD1 is taken from the table without a DNA check. TRBV21-1 is described as a pseudogene. This CDR3 region has 16 residues. Here the CDR3 DNA reads TGTGCCAGCAGCAAAGGGGGGGGAGAGGATTGTAATGAGCAGTTCTTC. This encodes CASSKGGGEDCNEQFF.

This clonotype was detected many times. The rearrangement uses TRBV7-2 and TRBJ2-2, with TRBD1 matching over 7 bases. Germline V gene data show CDR1 as SGHTA and CDR2 as FQGNSA. The CDR3 length is 16 residues. J gave up 6 bases and V 3 bases, and 10 bases lay outside the gene matches. CDR3 nucleotides: TGTGCCAGCAGCTTGAGCAGGCAGGGGGTTTCCGGGGAGCTGTTTTTT. Its protein is CASSLSRQGVSGELFF.

This clonotype was counted a few times. The chain links TRBV5-6 to TRBJ2-7; D is possibly TRBD1 (5 bases). Germline CDR1 reads SGHDT; CDR2 reads YYEEEE. The CDR3 extends over 15 amino acids. The V end lost 0 bases, the J end lost 0 bases, and 10 bases lay between the germline ends. The CDR3 region is CASSLVGQLSYEQYF. The CDR3 DNA reads TGTGCCAGCAGCTTGGTCGGACAACTCTCCTACGAGCAGTACTTC.

Here the CDR3 reads CSARTGENQPQHF. The CDR3 DNA reads TGCAGTGCCCGGACAGGGGAGAATCAGCCCCAGCATTTT. The chain carries TRBV20-1 and TRBJ1-5; 9 bases are a match to TRBD1. Germline trimming cut 6 bases from V and 4 bases from J; bases unmatched to any gene: 4. The CDR3 loop spans 13 amino acids. CDR1 and CDR2 (germline): DFQATT, SNEGSKA (reference sequence).

This clonotype was observed a few times. V is TRBV28 and J is TRBJ2-2; tentatively, D is TRBD2 (5 bases). The CDR3 sequence is 15 residues long. Germline V lookup: CDR1 MDHEN, CDR2 SYDVKM. The V end lost 4 bases, the J end lost 4 bases, and 13 bases lay between the germline ends. The CDR3 loop reads CASSSSTTPTGELFF. The CDR3 DNA sequence: TGTGCCAGCAGTTCGTCGACTACCCCCACCGGGGAGCTGTTTTTT.

This clonotype has a handful of counts. The chain combines TRBV7-3 with TRBJ2-6; D possibly uses TRBD1 or TRBD2 (5 bases each). Looked up from germline, CDR1 is SGHTA and CDR2 is FQGTGA. The CDR3 spans 17 residues. The V end lost 2 bases, the J end lost 0 bases, and 11 bases lay between the germline ends. CDR3 region: CASSLRPGSSGANVLTF. The DNA of the CDR3 is TGTGCCAGCAGCTTACGGCCAGGGAGCTCTGGGGCCAACGTCCTGACTTTC.

This clonotype has at least ten counts. The J gene is TRBJ2-2, the V gene TRBV19; maybe TRBD2 (5 bases). Trimming took off 7 bases at V and 4 bases at J, with 16 bases between the two ends. In germline, CDR1 is LNHDA, CDR2 SQIVND (reference sequence). This CDR3 has 15 amino acids. Here the CDR3 reads CASKPSSYGTGELFF. The CDR3, as DNA: TGTGCCAGTAAACCTAGCAGCTATGGCACCGGGGAGCTGTTTTTT.